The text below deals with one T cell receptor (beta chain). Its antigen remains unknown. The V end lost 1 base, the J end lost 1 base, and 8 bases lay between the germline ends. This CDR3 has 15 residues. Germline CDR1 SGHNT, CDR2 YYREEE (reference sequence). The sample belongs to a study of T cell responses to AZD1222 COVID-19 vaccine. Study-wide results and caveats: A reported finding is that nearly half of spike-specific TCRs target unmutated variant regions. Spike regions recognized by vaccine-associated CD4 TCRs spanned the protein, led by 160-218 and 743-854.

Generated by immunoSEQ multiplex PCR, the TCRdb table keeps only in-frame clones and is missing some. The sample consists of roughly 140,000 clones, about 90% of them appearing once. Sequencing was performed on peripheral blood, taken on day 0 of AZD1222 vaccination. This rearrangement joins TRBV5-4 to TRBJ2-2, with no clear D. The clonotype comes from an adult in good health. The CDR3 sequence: CASSLIGQNTGELFF. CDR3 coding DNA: TGTGCCAGCAGCTTGATAGGGCAGAACACCGGGGAGCTGTTTTTT.